This T cell receptor beta chain was recovered during a study of identical twins. Findings and caveats of the study: Less excess twin sharing appeared in beta out-of-frame sequences. The same donors were not followed; conclusions instead depended on cross-sectional statistical analysis. Models underestimated TCR alpha sharing (out-of-frame) in monozygotic twins.

With respect to this clonotype: Its antigen is as yet unknown.

Via MiXCR, TCRdb re-called the 5' RACE reads, giving one row per CDR3 protein. Of 280,000 or so distinct CDR3 sequences listed, approximately 8.5% are singletons. CDR3 size: 14 residues. V gave up 4 bases and J gave up 0 bases, with 12 bases separating them. Germline V gives CDR1 DFQATT, CDR2 SNEGSKA (reference sequence). This sample was shared with a second study, whose subject was yellow fever vaccine responses in identical twins.

The gene calls are TRBV20-1 and TRBJ1-2; D perhaps matches TRBD1 (6 bases). The specimen sequenced was memory (CD45RO+) T cells sorted from blood. The clonotype originates from a woman aged 18-30 years in good health. The CDR3 region is CSATLQGTNYGYTF. The CDR3 region has the DNA TGCAGTGCTACCCTACAGGGTACTAACTATGGCTACACCTTC.